A selection of T cell receptor beta chains follows, all from one sample in a study of shared clonotypes between healthy human individuals. Using immunoSEQ multiplex PCR, the repertoire was profiled, and TCRdb retains in-frame clones only, with some absent. The table lists about 1 million clones, around 82% of them singletons. Sequencing used memory CD4+ T cells from PBMCs. The receptors originated from a man between 18 and 29 years old in good health. Some clones in this sample may be carry-over from other donors' samples. Both conserved end residues are part of each CDR3. The D gene is left open where the match is weak. Only part of the rows carry a size: once, few, many, or a class if the clone is expanded.

size: NA
D: NA
V: TRBV7-3
J: TRBJ2-2
DNA: TGTGCCAGCAGTTTTAACACCGGGGAGCTGTTTTTT
CDR3: CASSFNTGELFF

size: NA
D: NA
V: TRBV19
J: TRBJ1-1
DNA: TGTGCCAGTAGTCGACTCCAGGGTGAAGCTTTCTTT
CDR3: CASSRLQGEAFF

size: NA
D: NA
V: TRBV28
J: TRBJ2-3
DNA: TGTGCCAGCAGCCCTGACGGACGGAGCACAGATACGCAGTATTTT
CDR3: CASSPDGRSTDTQYF

size: NA
D: NA
V: TRBV4-1
J: TRBJ2-7
DNA: TGCGCCAGCAGAGCCCTCGGGACGGGAATGCACGAGCAGTACTTC
CDR3: CASRALGTGMHEQYF

size: NA
D: TRBD1
V: TRBV28
J: TRBJ2-7
DNA: TGTGCCAGCAGTGGGACAGGGGCCTCCTACGAGCAGTACTTC
CDR3: CASSGTGASYEQYF

size: NA
D: TRBD2
V: TRBV7-3
J: TRBJ2-3
DNA: TGTGCCAGCAGCTCAGGACTAGCGGGAGTAGGGGATACGCAGTATTTT
CDR3: CASSSGLAGVGDTQYF

size: few
D: NA
V: TRBV4-2
J: TRBJ1-2
DNA: TGTGCCAGCAGCCAAGATTCGGCTCTTAACTATGGCTACACCTTC
CDR3: CASSQDSALNYGYTF

size: NA
D: TRBD2
V: TRBV7-2
J: TRBJ2-3
DNA: TGTGCCAGCAGCCGCCTACTAGCGGGAGGACTGTATTTT
CDR3: CASSRLLAGGLYF

size: NA
D: NA
V: TRBV5-1
J: TRBJ2-5
DNA: TGCGCCAGCAGTGGGGGAATGGAGACCCAGTACTTC
CDR3: CASSGGMETQYF

size: NA
D: TRBD2
V: TRBV7-3
J: TRBJ2-3
DNA: TGTGCCAGCAGCCCCTCCGGGACTAGCGGGACCTATACGCAGTATTTT
CDR3: CASSPSGTSGTYTQYF

size: NA
D: NA
V: TRBV5-6
J: TRBJ1-1
DNA: TGTGCCAGCAGCTTGGCGGGAGTGGGCACTGAAGCTTTCTTT
CDR3: CASSLAGVGTEAFF

size: NA
D: TRBD2
V: TRBV6-5
J: TRBJ2-7
DNA: TGTGCCAGCAGTACCGGGACTAGCGTTTACTTC
CDR3: CASSTGTSVYF

size: NA
D: TRBD1
V: TRBV7-2
J: TRBJ1-1
DNA: TGTGCCAGCAGCTTATTGCAGGGGGCAAGGGAAGCTTTCTTT
CDR3: CASSLLQGAREAFF

size: NA
D: NA
V: TRBV10-3
J: TRBJ1-5
DNA: TGTGCCTCCGGGGGGCACAATAACAATCAGCCCCAGCATTTT
CDR3: CASGGHNNNQPQHF

size: NA
D: NA
V: TRBV7-3
J: TRBJ2-1
DNA: TGTGCCAGCAGCCGGAGCGGGCCGAACAATGAGCAGTTCTTC
CDR3: CASSRSGPNNEQFF

size: NA
D: TRBD2
V: TRBV27
J: TRBJ2-7
DNA: TGTGCCAGCAGGGGTAGCGGGAGGGCCTACGAGCAGTACTTC
CDR3: CASRGSGRAYEQYF

size: NA
D: NA
V: TRBV6-5
J: TRBJ1-1
DNA: TGTGCCAGCAGACGAACAGGCCCGAACACTGAAGCTTTCTTT
CDR3: CASRRTGPNTEAFF

size: NA
D: TRBD2
V: TRBV25-1
J: TRBJ2-1
DNA: TGTGCCAGCAGTGAATCGGGGCTAGCGGGAGGAACCTACAATGAGCAGTTCTTC
CDR3: CASSESGLAGGTYNEQFF

size: few
D: TRBD2
V: TRBV7-2
J: TRBJ2-3
DNA: TGTGCCAGCAGCCTCGGGGGACTTGGCGGGAGGTTCACAGATACGCAGTATTTT
CDR3: CASSLGGLGGRFTDTQYF

size: NA
D: NA
V: TRBV30
J: TRBJ2-3
DNA: TGTGCCTGGAGTGTAAGGCGGGGCACAGATACGCAGTGTTTT
CDR3: CAWSVRRGTDTQCF

size: once
D: NA
V: TRBV5-1
J: TRBJ1-2
DNA: TGCGCCAGCAGGGACACAAACTATGGCTACACCTTC
CDR3: CASRDTNYGYTF

size: few
D: TRBD2
V: TRBV11-2
J: TRBJ2-7
DNA: TGTGCCAGCAGCTTTAGCGGGGGCCAGGGGGTGCAGTACTTC
CDR3: CASSFSGGQGVQYF

size: few
D: NA
V: TRBV28
J: TRBJ1-4
DNA: TGTGCCAGCAACTCCGGGGGAACGGCAACTAATGAAAAACTGTTTTTT
CDR3: CASNSGGTATNEKLFF

size: many
D: NA
V: TRBV4-1
J: TRBJ1-3
DNA: TGCGCCAGCAGCCTACAGCTACACTCTGGAAACACCATATATTTT
CDR3: CASSLQLHSGNTIYF

size: NA
D: NA
V: TRBV28
J: TRBJ1-2
DNA: TGTGCCAGCAGGAACAGGTGGGACTATGGCTACACCTTC
CDR3: CASRNRWDYGYTF